A few counts support the clone carrying this T cell receptor beta chain. Its target is unknown. This sample is drawn from a study of neurological immune-mediated disorders. Study results and caveats: The multiple sclerosis repertoire cluster lacked an association with any feature, whether clinical or MRI. Among 34 multiple sclerosis patients, phylogenetic grouping put the repertoires of 18 into a single related-CDR3 cluster, a possible signature.

Every sequencing run returned over 180 million TCR-beta sequences, which were derived from 15-18 subjects. TCRdb re-called the 5' RACE reads with MiXCR, one entry per CDR3 protein. The sample holds some 61,000 distinct CDR3 sequences, approximately 4.1% seen once. V shed 8 bases and J shed 1 base, with 11 bases lying between them. This CDR3 is 13 amino acids long. This clonotype was obtained from a man aged 25-45 years with multiple sclerosis. V gene TRBV12-3 or TRBV12-4 combines with J gene TRBJ1-2; D gene ambiguous. The sequenced material came from PBMCs. The CDR3: CASGDRNNYGYTF. The CDR3, as DNA: TGTGCCAGCGGCGATAGGAATAACTATGGCTACACCTTC.